This TCR beta chain was recovered during a study of T cell repertoires in cytomegalovirus infection. Looking at the study overall: Evidence of both CMV infection and a matching HLA type came from public TCR beta signatures. Broader study findings: Using cumulative public TCR beta family frequency, the authors identified those who carried CMV together with the relevant HLA. CMV-specific TCR beta clonotypes restricted by HLA-C dominated the ex vivo response.

V gave up 7 bases and J gave up 1 base, with 12 bases separating them. The CDR3 spans 14 residues. MiXCR, applied by TCRdb to the reads, yields one record per CDR3 protein. The sample shows some 300,000 distinct CDR3 sequences, about 9.2% of them seen only once. This clonotype has a count of ten or more. Its antigen is unidentified. Sequencing was done on a sample of PBMCs. The receptor comes from a human donor in good health (CMV status not recorded). Some clones in this sample may be carry-over from other donors' samples. The J gene is TRBJ2-3, the V gene TRBV12-3 or TRBV12-4; D is ambiguous. The CDR3 DNA is TGTGCCAGCACCCTAGTCGGGCGCACAGATACGCAGTATTTT. Amino acids: CASTLVGRTDTQYF.